These 8 T cell receptor beta chains came from one sample sequenced in a study of T cells in Graves' hyperthyroidism and ophthalmopathy. The investigators amplified TCR beta CDR3 regions from RNA transcripts. During a first-round RT-PCR of the TCR CDR3, the HTBI primer set was used. TCRdb passed the multiplex PCR reads through MiXCR, listing each CDR3 protein once. In the table there are a few hundred thousand distinct CDR3 sequences, more than 15% of which are singletons. The sample taken for sequencing was blood. These receptors were obtained from a woman aged 25 to 39 with Graves' ophthalmopathy.

This clonotype was detected a few times. The J gene is TRBJ1-2, the V gene TRBV3-1; D unclear. V was pared by 3 bases and J by 8 bases, with 19 bases between. CDR3 size: 15 residues. Germline-derived CDR1 and CDR2 are LGHDT and YNNKEL (reference sequence). CDR3: CASSQELTPHGGYTF. The CDR3 coding sequence is TGTGCCAGCAGCCAGGAGTTGACCCCCCATGGAGGCTACACCTTC.

In its sample, this clonotype was seen a few times. The chain carries TRBV6-2 or TRBV6-3 and TRBJ2-1; 8 nucleotides line up with TRBD2. The V segment lost 5 bases and the J segment 2 bases; nucleotides outside the gene matches: 8. The germline CDR1 and CDR2 sequences are MNHEY and SVGEGT. The CDR3 is made up of 16 amino acids. CDR3 residues: CASSPLTGGPYNEQFF. CDR3 nucleotide sequence: TGTGCCAGCAGTCCCCTAACGGGAGGGCCCTACAATGAGCAGTTCTTC.

Ten or more counts support this clonotype. The chain couples TRBV7-9 to TRBJ2-3; D is possibly TRBD2 (5 bases). Germline V gene sequence: CDR1 SEHNR, CDR2 FQNEAQ (reference sequence). This CDR3 region has 14 residues. V dropped 5 bases and J dropped 4 bases, with 13 bases sitting between them. The CDR3 DNA sequence: TGTGCCAGCAGCCCCGCTAGCCTCCCAGATACGCAGTATTTT. The encoded protein is CASSPASLPDTQYF.

This clonotype was found a few times. This rearrangement joins TRBV20-1 to TRBJ2-1; 7 bases line up with TRBD2. This CDR3 is 16 amino acids long. Germline CDR1 DFQATT, CDR2 SNEGSKA (reference sequence). Unmatched junction bases numbered 9, after V lost 4 bases and J lost 0 bases. The CDR3, as DNA: TGCAGTGCTACCTACTGGGGACTAATCTCCTACAATGAGCAGTTCTTC. This sequence encodes CSATYWGLISYNEQFF.

At least ten counts were recorded for this clonotype. The CDR3 coding sequence is TGCAGTGCGTGGCGTTCTAGCACAGATACGCAGTATTTT. Its protein is CSAWRSSTDTQYF. The rearrangement joins TRBV20-1 to TRBJ2-3; D is unclear. The V gene's germline CDR1 is DFQATT and CDR2 SNEGSKA (reference sequence). Trimming took off 6 bases at V and 0 bases at J, with 10 bases between the two ends. This CDR3 is built from 13 residues.

The gene calls are TRBV12-3 or TRBV12-4 and TRBJ2-1; possibly TRBD1 for D (6 bases). The V gene lost 4 bases and the J gene lost 7 bases, with 20 bases spanning the gap. The CDR3 spans 16 residues. CDR3 nucleotide sequence: TGTGCCAGCAGTTCTATAACAGGGTTTTTGGGGAATGAGCAGTTCTTC. Its translation is CASSSITGFLGNEQFF.

At least ten counts were recorded for this clonotype. The chain couples TRBV12-3 or TRBV12-4 to TRBJ1-1, with a possible D match to TRBD1 (5 bases). The CDR3 runs 13 residues. V lost 6 bases to trimming and J lost 5 bases, with 13 bases between them. CDR3 loop: CASRSSGLTEAFF. The CDR3, as DNA: TGTGCCAGCAGGTCCTCAGGGTTAACTGAAGCTTTCTTT.

The CDR3 DNA sequence: TGTGCCAGCAGCTTAATCCGGGACAGGGTTGGCTATGGCTACACCTTC. Translation: CASSLIRDRVGYGYTF. The chain uses TRBV7-9 and TRBJ1-2, with 9 bases fitting TRBD1. The trim removed 2 bases at V and 4 bases at J, leaving 8 bases unmatched. This CDR3 is built from 16 residues. Per the germline V gene, CDR1 is SEHNR and CDR2 is FQNEAQ (reference sequence).